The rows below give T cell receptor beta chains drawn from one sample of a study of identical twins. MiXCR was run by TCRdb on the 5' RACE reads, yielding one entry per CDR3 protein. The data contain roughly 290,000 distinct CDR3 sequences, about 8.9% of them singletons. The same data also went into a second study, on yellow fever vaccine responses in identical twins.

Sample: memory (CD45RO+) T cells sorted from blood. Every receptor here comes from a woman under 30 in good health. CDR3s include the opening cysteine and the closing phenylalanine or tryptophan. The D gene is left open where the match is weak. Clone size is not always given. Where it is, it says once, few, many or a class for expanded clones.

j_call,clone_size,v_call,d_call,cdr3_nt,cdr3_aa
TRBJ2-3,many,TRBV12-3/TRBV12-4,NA,TGTGCCAGCAGCATAATTAAAGATACGCAGTATTTT,CASSIIKDTQYF
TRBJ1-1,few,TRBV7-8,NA,TGTGCCAGCAGCTTAGCGGGTCAGGCGGTAATGAACACTGAAGCTTTCTTT,CASSLAGQAVMNTEAFF
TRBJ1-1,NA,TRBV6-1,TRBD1,TGTGCCAGCAGTGAGCAGGGGGCGGCGACTGAAGCTTTCTTT,CASSEQGAATEAFF
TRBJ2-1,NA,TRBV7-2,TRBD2,TGTGCCAGCAGCTTGGTTAGCGGGAGGGCCACCAATGAGCAGTTCTTC,CASSLVSGRATNEQFF
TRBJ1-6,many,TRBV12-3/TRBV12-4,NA,TGTGCCAGCAGTTTTGGGGCGGCTGGCACTTCACCCCTCCACTTT,CASSFGAAGTSPLHF
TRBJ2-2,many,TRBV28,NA,TGTGCCAGCACCCCCTCCGCGAACACCGGGGAGCTGTTTTTT,CASTPSANTGELFF
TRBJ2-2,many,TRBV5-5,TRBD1,TGTGCCAGCAGCTTGGGCTCCGGGACAGGGTCGACCGGGGAGCTGTTTTTT,CASSLGSGTGSTGELFF
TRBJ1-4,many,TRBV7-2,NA,TGTGCCAGCAGCTTAGTCAGGGTTGAACTGTTTTTT,CASSLVRVELFF
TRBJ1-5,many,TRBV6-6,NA,TGTGCCAGCAGTTCCACGGGCAATCAGCCCCAGCATTTT,CASSSTGNQPQHF
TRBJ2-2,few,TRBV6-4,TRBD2,TGTGCCAGCAGTCTCCACTACTCGACTAGCGGGAGGGCGAACACCGGGGAGCTGTTTTTT,CASSLHYSTSGRANTGELFF
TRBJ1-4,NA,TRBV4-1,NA,TGCGCCAGCAGCCAAGATAGACCAGGGGCCCCTAATTTT,CASSQDRPGAPNF
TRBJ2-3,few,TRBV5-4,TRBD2,TGTGCCAGCAGCTTCCGTAATTTTGTTAGCGGGAGGGCCTCTGGCACAGATACGCAGTATTTT,CASSFRNFVSGRASGTDTQYF
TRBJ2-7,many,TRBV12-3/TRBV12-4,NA,TGTGCCAGCAGACCCGGACTAAACTCCTACGAGCAGTACTTC,CASRPGLNSYEQYF
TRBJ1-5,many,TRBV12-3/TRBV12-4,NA,TGTGCCAGCAGTTCCTCCGGACCGAAGAATCAGCCCCAGCATTTT,CASSSSGPKNQPQHF
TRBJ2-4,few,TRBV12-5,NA,TGTGCTAGTGGTTACCCGGAGGGGGCCGTTAGCAAAAACATTCAGTACTTC,CASGYPEGAVSKNIQYF
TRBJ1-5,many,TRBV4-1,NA,TGCGCCAGCAGCCAAGGGGAGGCAGGACCCAATCAGCCCCAGCATTTT,CASSQGEAGPNQPQHF
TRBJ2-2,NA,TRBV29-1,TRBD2,TGCAGCGTCCGAACCCCCCTTAGAGGACTAGCGGGAGGGCCGGTTACCGGGGAGCTGTTTTTT,CSVRTPLRGLAGGPVTGELFF
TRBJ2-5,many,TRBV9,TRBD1,TGTGCCAGCAGCGTAGGAGGACAGGCCCAGGGGACCCAGTACTTC,CASSVGGQAQGTQYF
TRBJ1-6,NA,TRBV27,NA,TGTGCCAGTCCGAACCCGCTGGGGTCCTATAATTCACCCCTCCACTTT,CASPNPLGSYNSPLHF
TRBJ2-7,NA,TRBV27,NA,TGTGCCAGCAGTTTCCAGCAGGGTACGAAGTACTTC,CASSFQQGTKYF
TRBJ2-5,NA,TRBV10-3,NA,TGTGCCACCTCGCCCCGGACCGGAGGAGAGACCCAGTACTTC,CATSPRTGGETQYF
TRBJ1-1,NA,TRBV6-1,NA,TGTGCCAGCAGTAGGGTAGGGAACACTGAAGCTTTCTTT,CASSRVGNTEAFF
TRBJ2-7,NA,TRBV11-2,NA,TGTGCCAGCAGCTCCCCGGTAGGTGGGACCTACGAGCAGTACTTC,CASSSPVGGTYEQYF
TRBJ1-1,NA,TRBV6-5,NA,TGTGCCAGCAGTTCCCAGACAGATAACACTGAAGCTTTCTTT,CASSSQTDNTEAFF
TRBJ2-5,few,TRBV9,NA,TGTGCCAGCAGCGTAGCTAGGTTTGAGACCCAGTACTTC,CASSVARFETQYF